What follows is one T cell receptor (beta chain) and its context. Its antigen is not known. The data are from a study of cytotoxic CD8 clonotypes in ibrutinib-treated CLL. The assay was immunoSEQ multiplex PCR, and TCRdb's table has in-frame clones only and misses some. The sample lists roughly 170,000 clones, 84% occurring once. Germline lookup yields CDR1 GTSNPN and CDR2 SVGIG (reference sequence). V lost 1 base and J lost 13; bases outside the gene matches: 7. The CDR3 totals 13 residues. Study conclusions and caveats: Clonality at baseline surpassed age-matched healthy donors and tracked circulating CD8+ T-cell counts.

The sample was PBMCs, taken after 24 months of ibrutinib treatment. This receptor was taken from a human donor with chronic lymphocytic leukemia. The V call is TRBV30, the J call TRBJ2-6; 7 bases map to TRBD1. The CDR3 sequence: CAWSGQGRGVLTF. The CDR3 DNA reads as TGTGCCTGGAGTGGACAGGGAAGAGGAGTCCTGACTTTC.